The next 32 T cell receptor beta chains were all read from a single sample in a study of shared clonotypes between healthy human individuals. This table comes from immunoSEQ multiplex PCR, and its TCRdb copy is limited to in-frame clones, with some not included. Here the sample spans 1.4 million or so clones, 98% to 99% being singletons. The sample comprised naive CD4+ T cells sorted from blood. Subset specified: CD45RA+ positively selected. All receptors come from a man younger than 40 in good health.

The rearrangement uses TRBV7-9 and TRBJ2-7; 11 bases agree with TRBD1. The CDR3 contains 16 residues. V shed 4 bases and J 2 bases; nucleotides not matched to a gene: 7. CDR1 and CDR2 from the germline V gene are SEHNR and FQNEAQ (reference sequence). CDR3 nucleotides: TGTGCCAGCAGCTCAGACCCGGGACAGGGGGCCTACGAGCAGTACTTC. It specifies CASSSDPGQGAYEQYF.

V and J are TRBV5-1 and TRBJ2-7; 8 nucleotides match TRBD1. This CDR3 comprises 15 residues. Germline-derived CDR1 and CDR2 are SGHRS and YFSETQ. V gave up 0 bases and J gave up 3 bases; unmatched junction bases: 5. CDR3 loop: CASSLDGQGLYEQYF. In DNA, the CDR3 is TGCGCCAGCAGCTTGGACGGACAGGGCCTCTACGAGCAGTACTTC. Looking up the rest from reference TRBV5-1 and TRBJ2-7 gives the full variable domain: KAGVTQTPRYLIKTRGQQVTLSCSPISGHRSVSWYQQTPGQGLQFLFEYFSETQRNKGNFPGRFSGRQFSNSRSEMNVSTLELGDSALYLCASSLDGQGLYEQYFGPGTRLTVT.

The CDR3 loop is CASSFQPGQVYEQYF. The CDR3 DNA sequence: TGTGCCAGCAGCTTCCAACCGGGACAGGTCTACGAGCAGTACTTC. The V call is TRBV7-2, the J call TRBJ2-7; 8 nucleotides agree with TRBD1. The CDR3 sequence is 15 residues long. The ends lost 3 bases at V and 3 bases at J; junction bases unmatched: 7. Germline-derived CDR1 and CDR2 are SGHTA and FQGNSA.

With regard to this clone: The same CDR3 can be traced to other DNA sequences in this sample. The chain is built from TRBV5-1 and TRBJ2-1; the match to TRBD2 covers 7 bases. The length of the CDR3 is 15 residues. The germline CDR1 and CDR2 sequences are SGHRS and YFSETQ. V was pared by 0 bases and J by 4 bases, with 4 bases of the junction left unmatched. DNA for the CDR3: TGCGCCAGCAGCTTGGTGGCTAGCGGATACAATGAGCAGTTCTTC. Its protein is CASSLVASGYNEQFF.

The V call is TRBV30, the J call TRBJ1-2, with a tentative D call TRBD1 (6 bases). The CDR3 extends over 14 amino acids. Between the trimmed V and J ends, which lost 1 base and 5 bases, there was a span of 14 bases. CDR1 and CDR2 from the germline V gene are GTSNPN and SVGIG (reference sequence). The CDR3, as DNA: TGTGCCTGGAGTGGCCAGCAAAGGGGGTATGGCTACACCTTC. Translating gives CAWSGQQRGYGYTF.

The CDR3 sequence: CASSPRLVVDNEQFF. The DNA for the CDR3 is TGTGCCAGCTCACCACGCCTAGTGGTGGATAATGAGCAGTTCTTC. The chain recombines TRBV18 with TRBJ2-1, with D hard to call. The CDR3 runs 15 residues. The germline V gene encodes CDR1 KGHSH and CDR2 LQKENI. Deletions cut 1 base from V and 7 bases from J, with 14 bases between.

The V call is TRBV4-2, the J call TRBJ1-1, with 12 bases fitting TRBD1. The CDR3 has 17 amino acids. The germline CDR1 and CDR2 sequences are LGHNA and YNFKEQ. Losses at the gene ends were 4 bases for V and 2 bases for J; bases not matched to a gene: 8. CDR3 residues: CASSPPRDRGLNTEAFF. The CDR3 nucleotides are TGTGCCAGCAGCCCTCCCCGGGACAGGGGGCTTAACACTGAAGCTTTCTTT.

The chain employs TRBV18 and TRBJ2-1; a possible D gene is TRBD2 (6 bases). The CDR3 extends over 15 amino acids. V was trimmed by 1 base and J by 6 bases, leaving 13 bases between them. The V gene's germline CDR1 is KGHSH and CDR2 LQKENI. CDR3 loop: CASSPRGERGNEQFF. As DNA, the CDR3 is TGTGCCAGCTCACCACGGGGGGAGAGAGGCAATGAGCAGTTCTTC.

This clone was counted once. This chain links TRBV4-1 with TRBJ2-2; D is perhaps TRBD2 (6 bases). The germline CDR1 and CDR2 sequences are MGHRA and YSYEKL. V dropped 4 bases and J dropped 6 bases, with 15 bases sitting between them. CDR3 length equals 15 residues. CDR3 sequence reads: CASSLGLTLAGELFF. The CDR3 nucleotides read TGCGCCAGCAGCCTCGGACTAACCCTGGCCGGGGAGCTGTTTTTT.

The rearrangement joins TRBV4-3 to TRBJ1-5; TRBD1 aligns across 8 bases. Germline V lookup: CDR1 LGHNA, CDR2 YSLEER. This CDR3 is 17 amino acids long. Trimming at V came to 3 bases and at J to 2 bases, leaving 9 bases not matched to a gene. The CDR3 nucleotides read TGCGCCAGCAGCCAGTTCGGACAGGGTGATGGCAATCAGCCCCAGCATTTT. Translated: CASSQFGQGDGNQPQHF.

This clone was seen a single time. The rearrangement uses TRBV4-1 and TRBJ1-1, with TRBD1 as a possible D gene (5 bases). In germline, CDR1 is MGHRA, CDR2 YSYEKL. Trimming left V 0 bases short and J 1 base short, with 9 bases between. The CDR3 extends over 15 amino acids. Written as DNA, the CDR3 is TGCGCCAGCAGCCAAGATCTAAGGGGGAACACTGAAGCTTTCTTT. Translation gives CASSQDLRGNTEAFF.

The chain uses TRBV7-6 and TRBJ2-3; D might be TRBD1 (5 bases). Germline CDR1 and CDR2: SGHVS and FNYEAQ. Trimming removed 7 bases from V and 6 bases from J, with 14 bases in between. This CDR3 region has 13 residues. The CDR3 DNA sequence: TGTGCCAGCACAGGCAGGGCGTCCGATACGCAGTATTTT. Protein sequence: CASTGRASDTQYF.

J is TRBJ2-7 and V is TRBV30; TRBD1 or TRBD2 may be the D gene (5 bases each). V was cut by 2 bases and J by 7 bases, with 15 bases left in between. Germline CDR1 GTSNPN, CDR2 SVGIG (reference sequence). CDR3 size: 13 residues. CDR3 in amino acids: CAWSLQGRGEQYF. For the CDR3, the DNA is TGTGCCTGGAGTTTGCAGGGTCGAGGGGAGCAGTACTTC.

The chain links TRBV6-1 to TRBJ2-7; 10 nucleotides match TRBD1. The CDR3 extends over 13 amino acids. The J segment lost 2 bases and the V segment lost 10 bases, leaving 5 bases of the junction unmatched. Looked up from germline, CDR1 is MNHNS and CDR2 is SASEGT. DNA for the CDR3: TGTGCCACCCGGGACAGGGGACCCTACGAGCAGTACTTC. Translating it yields CATRDRGPYEQYF.

This rearrangement joins TRBV11-1 to TRBJ2-5; no reliable D call. The CDR3 runs to 16 residues. Germline V gene sequence: CDR1 SGHAT, CDR2 FQDESV (reference sequence). The V and J ends lost 0 bases and 5 bases respectively, with 16 bases between them. The CDR3 DNA is TGTGCCAGCAGCTTAGCCAAGACTCGAAAACAGGAGACCCAGTACTTC. Translation gives CASSLAKTRKQETQYF.

The CDR3 is CASSTRTATNEKLFF. CDR3 bases: TGTGCCAGTAGTACGCGGACAGCAACTAATGAAAAACTGTTTTTT. The rearrangement uses TRBV19 and TRBJ1-4; TRBD1 might be the D (6 bases). Germline V gene lookup returns CDR1 LNHDA and CDR2 SQIVND (reference sequence). Deletions cut 4 bases from V and 0 bases from J, with 9 bases between. There are 15 residues in the CDR3.

This chain uses TRBV7-2 with TRBJ2-3, with a possible D match to TRBD1 (7 bases). Trimming left V 4 bases short and J 4 bases short, with 18 bases between. The germline CDR1 and CDR2 sequences are SGHTA and FQGNSA. CDR3 length: 16 amino acids. CDR3 protein: CASSSRGAREPDTQYF. In DNA form, the CDR3 reads TGTGCCAGCAGCTCCAGGGGGGCCAGGGAGCCAGATACGCAGTATTTT.

This rearrangement joins TRBV11-2 to TRBJ2-2, with 7 positions matching TRBD2. This CDR3 contains 17 residues. Per the germline V gene, CDR1 is SGHAT and CDR2 is FQNNGV. Trimming at V came to 5 bases and at J to 1 base, leaving 10 bases not matched to a gene. The CDR3 reads CASSPLKKRENTGELFF. CDR3 in DNA: TGTGCCAGCAGCCCCCTCAAAAAGCGGGAGAACACCGGGGAGCTGTTTTTT.

This sequence joins TRBV7-2 and TRBJ2-3, with 8 nucleotides matching TRBD2. V trimming: 5 bases; J trimming: 0 bases; junction bases outside the gene matches: 10. The CDR3 has 17 residues. Germline V gives CDR1 SGHTA, CDR2 FQGNSA. CDR3 nucleotides: TGTGCCAGCAGCCCCCTAGGCGGGAGGACTAGCACAGATACGCAGTATTTT. It is translated as CASSPLGGRTSTDTQYF.

The V call is TRBV6-5, the J call TRBJ1-5; the D gene is possibly TRBD1 (5 bases). V was cut by 2 bases and J by 5 bases, with 16 bases left in between. The CDR3 has 16 residues. Per germline, CDR1 MNHEY and CDR2 SVGAGI. The CDR3 region is CASSYRSVGRDQPQHF. The CDR3 nucleotides are TGTGCCAGCAGTTACAGGTCGGTAGGCAGGGATCAGCCCCAGCATTTT.

In regard to this clone: The sample contains more than one DNA sequence encoding this CDR3. The chain couples TRBV18 to TRBJ1-3, with D possibly TRBD1 on 6 matching bases. Looked up from germline, CDR1 is KGHSH and CDR2 is LQKENI. The CDR3 runs to 15 residues. The V gene lost 4 bases and the J gene lost 0 bases, with 10 bases spanning the gap. DNA for the CDR3: TGTGCCAGCTCACGGACAGCCAACTCTGGAAACACCATATATTTT. Translation: CASSRTANSGNTIYF. Drawing the rest from reference TRBV18 and TRBJ1-3, the complete variable domain is NAGVMQNPRHLVRRRGQEARLRCSPMKGHSHVYWYRQLPEEGLKFMVYLQKENIIDESGMPKERFSAEFPKEGPSILRIQQVVRGDSAAYFCASSRTANSGNTIYFGEGSWLTVV.

Note on this clone: The germline gene is not matched at one end of the junction; a read error may be the cause. The rearrangement uses TRBV7-7 and TRBJ2-3; D unresolved. CDR3 size: 14 residues. Germline V gene sequence: CDR1 SSHAT, CDR2 FNYEAQ (reference sequence). The CDR3 bases are TGTGCTAGCAGCTTAGTCTCGTGGGCAGATACGCAGTATTTT. This gives the protein CASSLVSWADTQYF.

This chain uses TRBV9 with TRBJ2-7, with no clear D. V lost 0 bases and J lost 2, with 6 bases in between. CDR3 size: 13 residues. Germline CDR1 reads SGDLS; CDR2 reads YYNGEE. In DNA, the CDR3 is TGTGCCAGCAGCGTAGGAAATGCCTACGAGCAGTACTTC. This sequence encodes CASSVGNAYEQYF.

This chain uses TRBV6-6 with TRBJ1-2; no clear D. In germline, CDR1 is MNHNY, CDR2 SVGAGI (reference sequence). This CDR3 comprises 16 residues. V dropped 0 bases and J dropped 0 bases, with 11 bases sitting between them. CDR3 in amino acids: CASSYSSTQANYGYTF. CDR3 in DNA: TGTGCCAGCAGTTACTCGAGTACCCAAGCTAACTATGGCTACACCTTC.

This chain links TRBV27 with TRBJ2-1; 7 nucleotides agree with TRBD2. The trim removed 1 base at V and 6 bases at J, leaving 6 bases unmatched. The CDR3 sequence is 15 residues long. Germline V gene lookup returns CDR1 MNHEY and CDR2 SMNVEV (reference sequence). The chain's CDR3 is CASSLLGGGINEQFF. The CDR3 nucleotides are TGTGCCAGCAGTTTATTAGGCGGGGGAATCAATGAGCAGTTCTTC.

The rearrangement joins TRBV28 to TRBJ1-5; 7 bases are a match to TRBD1. With V trimmed by 3 bases and J by 6 bases, 8 bases remained unmatched. CDR1 and CDR2 from the germline V gene are MDHEN and SYDVKM. CDR3 length: 15 residues. CDR3 sequence: CASSLTGPTTQPQHF. For the CDR3, the DNA is TGTGCCAGCAGTTTGACAGGGCCGACTACTCAGCCCCAGCATTTT.

In DNA form, the CDR3 reads TGCGCCAGCAGCTTGTGGATGAACACTGAAGCTTTCTTT. This translates into CASSLWMNTEAFF. This chain connects TRBV5-1 to TRBJ1-1; no clear D. Germline V gene data show CDR1 as SGHRS and CDR2 as YFSETQ. This CDR3 has 13 amino acids. Trimming removed 1 base at V and 0 bases at J, with 4 bases between.

CDR3 nucleotide sequence: TGTGCCAGCAGCTTAGGGACAGGGAGAGGCCACCGGGAGCTGTTTTTT. Amino acid sequence: CASSLGTGRGHRELFF. This sequence joins TRBV7-9 and TRBJ2-2, with 8 bases fitting TRBD1. This CDR3 is built from 16 residues. Germline loops: CDR1 SEHNR, CDR2 FQNEAQ (reference sequence). V lost 1 base and J lost 9; bases outside the gene matches: 10.

The chain recombines TRBV28 with TRBJ1-4, with TRBD1 identical over 9 bases. This CDR3 has 13 amino acids. Per germline, CDR1 MDHEN and CDR2 SYDVKM. Trimming cost V 6 bases and J 6 bases; bases outside gene matches: 2. The CDR3 coding sequence is TGTGCCAGCAGAAGACAGGGGGATGAAAAACTGTTTTTT. As protein: CASRRQGDEKLFF.

J is TRBJ2-7 and V is TRBV2, with 9 bases that match TRBD2. The germline V gene encodes CDR1 SNHLY and CDR2 FYNNEI. J gave up 5 bases and V 6 bases, and 11 bases lay outside the gene matches. This CDR3 contains 15 residues. The CDR3 region is CASSGGLAPVHEQYF. The CDR3 coding sequence is TGTGCCAGCAGCGGTGGACTAGCGCCTGTACACGAGCAGTACTTC.

V gene TRBV7-2 combines with J gene TRBJ1-1; D possibly corresponds to TRBD1 (6 bases). The CDR3 has 16 residues. The germline gives CDR1 SGHTA, CDR2 FQGNSA. V shed 0 bases and J shed 0 bases, with 11 bases lying between them. CDR3 amino acids: CASSLAQTGMNTEAFF. The CDR3 DNA reads TGTGCCAGCAGCTTAGCTCAGACAGGTATGAACACTGAAGCTTTCTTT.

The genes are TRBV28 and TRBJ1-1, with 8 bases aligning to TRBD1. This CDR3 has 15 residues. Germline-derived CDR1 and CDR2 are MDHEN and SYDVKM. V shed 5 bases, J shed 1 base, and the junction held 6 bases outside the gene matches. The CDR3 region has the DNA TGTGCCAGCAGTCAGAGGACAGGGTGGAACACTGAAGCTTTCTTT. It is translated as CASSQRTGWNTEAFF. The variable domain in full, with the rest retrieved from reference TRBV28 and TRBJ1-1, is DVKVTQSSRYLVKRTGEKVFLECVQDMDHENMFWYRQDPGLGLRLIYFSYDVKMKEKGDIPEGYSVSREKKERFSLILESASTNQTSMYLCASSQRTGWNTEAFFGQGTRLTVV.